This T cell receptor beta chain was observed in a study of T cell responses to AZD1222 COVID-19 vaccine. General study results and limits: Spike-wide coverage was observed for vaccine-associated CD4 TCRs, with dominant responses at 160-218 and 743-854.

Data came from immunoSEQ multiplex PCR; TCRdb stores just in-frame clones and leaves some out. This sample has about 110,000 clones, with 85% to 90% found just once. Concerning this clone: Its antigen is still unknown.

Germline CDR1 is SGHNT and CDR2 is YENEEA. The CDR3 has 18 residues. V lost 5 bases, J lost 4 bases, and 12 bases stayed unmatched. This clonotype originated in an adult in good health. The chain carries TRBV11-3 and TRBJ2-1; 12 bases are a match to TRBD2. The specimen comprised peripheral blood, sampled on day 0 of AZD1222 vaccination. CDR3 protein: CASSPRFSGTSGYNEQFF. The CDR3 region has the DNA TGTGCCAGCAGCCCTAGGTTCTCCGGGACTAGCGGGTACAATGAGCAGTTCTTC.